The 2 T cell receptor beta chains below were found in one sample sequenced in a study of T-cell memory formation after mild COVID-19. Each CDR3 protein is one row after TCRdb ran MiXCR on the 5' RACE reads. Of 350,000 to 400,000 distinct CDR3 sequences listed, more than 20% are singletons. Sequences were obtained from PBMCs or a T cell subset sorted from them (not recorded which). The receptors come from an adult woman who had mild COVID-19 (a few samples of this study predate the infection). Cell type and time point are not known.

This chain uses TRBV5-1 with TRBJ2-5; tentatively, D is TRBD1 (6 bases). This CDR3 has 14 residues. V lost 3 bases, J lost 7 bases, and 16 bases lay in between. In germline, CDR1 is SGHRS, CDR2 YFSETQ. DNA of the CDR3: TGCGCCAGCAGCTCATACAGGGAAGATGGGACCCAGTACTTC. It specifies CASSSYREDGTQYF. Using reference TRBV5-1 and TRBJ2-5 for the parts outside the CDR3, the full variable domain is KAGVTQTPRYLIKTRGQQVTLSCSPISGHRSVSWYQQTPGQGLQFLFEYFSETQRNKGNFPGRFSGRQFSNSRSEMNVSTLELGDSALYLCASSSYREDGTQYFGPGTRLLVL.

The CDR3 reads CASTSSTEQFF. CDR3 sequence (DNA): TGTGCCAGCACCTCTTCCACTGAGCAGTTCTTC. The chain joins TRBV6-5 to TRBJ2-1; no firm D call. Germline lookup yields CDR1 MNHEY and CDR2 SVGAGI. The CDR3 is made up of 11 amino acids. Between the trimmed V and J ends, which lost 7 bases and 9 bases, there was a span of 10 bases.